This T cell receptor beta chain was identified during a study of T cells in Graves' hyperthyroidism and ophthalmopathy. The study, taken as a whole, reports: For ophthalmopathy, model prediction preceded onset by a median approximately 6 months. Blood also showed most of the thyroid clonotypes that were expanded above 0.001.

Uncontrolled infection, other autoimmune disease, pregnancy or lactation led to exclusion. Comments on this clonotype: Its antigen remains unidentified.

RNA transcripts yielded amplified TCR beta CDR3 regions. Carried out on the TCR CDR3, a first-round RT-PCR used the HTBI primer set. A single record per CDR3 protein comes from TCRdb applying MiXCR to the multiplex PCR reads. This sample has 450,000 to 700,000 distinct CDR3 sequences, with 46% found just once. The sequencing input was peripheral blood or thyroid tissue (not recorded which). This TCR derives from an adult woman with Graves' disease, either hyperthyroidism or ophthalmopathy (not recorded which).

In nucleotides, the CDR3 is TGTGCCAGCAGCTTAGTACACGGGGGAAACACCATATATTTT. Translated: CASSLVHGGNTIYF. The rearrangement links TRBV7-9 to TRBJ1-3; no reliable D call. Germline CDR1 is SEHNR and CDR2 is FQNEAQ (reference sequence). CDR3 length: 14 amino acids. Trimming removed 1 base from V and 4 bases from J, with 8 bases in between.